This passage covers 12 T cell receptor beta chains from one sample sequenced in a study of blood T cell repertoires in COVID-19 (dated by TCRdb to the early 2020s). The library was produced with the immunoSEQ multiplex PCR assay. TCRdb stores this immuneACCESS table with in-frame sequences only. Part of the clones is absent; in the studies checked, under half of the shortfall reflects unresolved V genes, and no reason is known for the rest. The table for this sample lists approximately 51,000 clones; about 88% of them were counted only once. The ten largest clones represent under 6% of the sample. Sequences were obtained from peripheral blood. Receptors were obtained from a man in his forties with active COVID-19.

The chain has TRBV6-5 and TRBJ2-2; 7 nucleotides line up with TRBD1. The junction had 10 bases not matched to a gene; V was cut back by 4 bases and J by 5 bases. Germline V gene lookup returns CDR1 MNHEY and CDR2 SVGAGI. The CDR3 covers 16 residues. The CDR3 DNA follows: TGTGCCAGCAGTTTCAACAGGGGCCAAGGGACCGGGGAGCTGTTTTTT. This gives the protein CASSFNRGQGTGELFF.

V gene TRBV19 combines with J gene TRBJ2-7; 8 nucleotides align to TRBD2. The length of the CDR3 is 13 residues. Per germline, CDR1 LNHDA and CDR2 SQIVND (reference sequence). Trimming took 5 bases from V and 2 from J; bases not matched to a gene: 2. In DNA form, the CDR3 reads TGTGCCAGTAGTTCCGGGAGGGCCTACGAGCAGTACTTC. Translating it yields CASSSGRAYEQYF.

The V gene is TRBV15, the J gene TRBJ1-3; TRBD1 agrees at 10 bases. With V trimmed by 9 bases and J by 2 bases, 4 bases remained unmatched. Germline V gene lookup returns CDR1 LNHNV and CDR2 YYDKDF (reference sequence). The CDR3 totals 14 residues. Written as DNA, the CDR3 is TGTGCCACTTCGACAGGGGGCCCTGGAAACACCATATATTTT. It encodes CATSTGGPGNTIYF.

The chain uses TRBV5-1 and TRBJ2-1; D call uncertain. Germline loops: CDR1 SGHRS, CDR2 YFSETQ. The V and J ends lost 1 base and 6 bases respectively, with 8 bases between them. There are 13 residues in the CDR3. The CDR3 nucleotides are TGCGCCAGCAGCTTGTCCGGGTCCAATGAGCAGTTCTTC. It translates to CASSLSGSNEQFF.

The J gene is TRBJ2-5, the V gene TRBV19; possible D gene TRBD2, 5 bases. The CDR3 has 14 amino acids. Germline CDR1 LNHDA, CDR2 SQIVND (reference sequence). The V end was cut by 4 bases, the J end by 4 bases, with 13 bases between. For the CDR3, the DNA is TGTGCCAGTAGTAGGGCAGCGGAGGTAGAGACCCAGTACTTC. Its translation: CASSRAAEVETQYF.

The rearrangement joins TRBV9 to TRBJ2-7, with 7 bases matching TRBD2. The CDR3 is made up of 15 amino acids. V shed 4 bases and J 5 bases; nucleotides not matched to a gene: 12. CDR1 is SGDLS and CDR2 is YYNGEE in the germline V gene. CDR3 residues: CASSRGEGVTHEQYF. The CDR3 coding sequence is TGTGCCAGCAGCAGAGGGGAGGGAGTGACCCACGAGCAGTACTTC.

The chain couples TRBV10-3 to TRBJ1-4; 9 bases agree with TRBD1. This CDR3 comprises 15 residues. The V gene's germline CDR1 is ENHRY and CDR2 SYGVKD. J was trimmed by 2 bases and V by 3 bases; bases with no gene match: 1. The CDR3 sequence is CAISDGTGTNEKLFF. The CDR3 coding sequence is TGTGCCATCAGTGATGGGACAGGGACTAATGAAAAACTGTTTTTT.

The table lists this clone with a count of one. The chain links TRBV9 to TRBJ2-5; 9 bases agree with TRBD2. Per germline, CDR1 SGDLS and CDR2 YYNGEE. CDR3 size: 15 residues. V dropped 4 bases and J dropped 5; count of bases not matched to a gene: 9. The CDR3 nucleotides read TGTGCCAGCAGCATCTGGGCGGGAGGGCCCGAGACCCAGTACTTC. Protein product: CASSIWAGGPETQYF.

The V and J genes are TRBV7-6 and TRBJ2-1; the match to TRBD2 covers 11 bases. This CDR3 is 15 amino acids long. The germline V gene has CDR1 SGHVS and CDR2 FNYEAQ. J lost 9 bases, V lost 5 bases, and 9 bases had no gene match. DNA of the CDR3: TGTGCCAGCAGCGCAATACTAGCGGGAGCGGGTGAGCAGTTCTTC. It is translated as CASSAILAGAGEQFF.

This chain joins TRBV7-2 and TRBJ2-1, with 12 bases that match TRBD2. Germline lookup yields CDR1 SGHTA and CDR2 FQGNSA. V dropped 6 bases and J dropped 4; count of bases not matched to a gene: 7. The CDR3 loop spans 16 amino acids. The DNA of the CDR3 is TGTGCCAGCAGACTAGTGCTAGCGGGAGGGTACAATGAGCAGTTCTTC. As protein: CASRLVLAGGYNEQFF.

This chain uses TRBV4-2 with TRBJ1-3; TRBD1 matches 7 bases. The V and J ends lost 0 bases and 3 bases, in that order; junction bases with no gene match: 5. The CDR3 consists of 16 residues. Germline lookup yields CDR1 LGHNA and CDR2 YNFKEQ. CDR3 bases: TGTGCCAGCAGCCAAGAGGGGACAGATAGTGGAAACACCATATATTTT. Protein sequence: CASSQEGTDSGNTIYF.

The chain links TRBV27 to TRBJ1-6; 8 bases line up with TRBD1. Germline trimming cut 7 bases from V and 9 bases from J; bases unmatched to any gene: 11. Germline V gene data show CDR1 as MNHEY and CDR2 as SMNVEV (reference sequence). CDR3 size: 15 residues. DNA of the CDR3: TGTGCCAGCAAGCGCGTGGACAGGGAAGTTTCACCCCTCCACTTT. This sequence encodes CASKRVDREVSPLHF.